Listed below are T cell receptor beta chains from one sample, sequenced in a study of CD8+CD57+ T cells in acquired aplastic anemia. TCRdb called the reads again in MiXCR, with one record for every CDR3 protein. Among under 250,000 distinct CDR3 sequences listed, approximately 60% were seen once. Sequenced input: sorted CD4+, CD8+, or CD8+CD57+ T cells (not recorded which) from PBMCs. All receptors derive from a human donor with aplastic anemia. Both conserved end residues are part of each CDR3. A D gene is named only where the DNA matches it firmly. Some rows have no size entry. The others give once, few or many, or a class for an expanded clone.

j_gene: TRBJ2-4; v_gene: TRBV24-1; abundance: many; d_gene: -; CDR3aa: CATSPGWNIQYF; CDR3nt: TGTGCCACCAGCCCCGGTTGGAACATTCAGTACTTC
j_gene: TRBJ2-7; v_gene: TRBV2; abundance: -; d_gene: -; CDR3aa: CASSEQAEYEQYF; CDR3nt: TGTGCCAGCAGTGAACAGGCTGAGTACGAGCAGTACTTC
j_gene: TRBJ2-7; v_gene: TRBV20-1; abundance: -; d_gene: -; CDR3aa: CSYKAGPYEQYF; CDR3nt: TGCAGTTATAAGGCGGGCCCCTACGAGCAGTACTTC
j_gene: TRBJ2-7; v_gene: TRBV15; abundance: -; d_gene: TRBD1; CDR3aa: CATSSSRSGQGSNEQYF; CDR3nt: TGTGCCACCAGCAGCTCCAGGTCGGGACAGGGTTCGAACGAGCAGTACTTC
j_gene: TRBJ2-3; v_gene: TRBV6-4; abundance: many; d_gene: TRBD2; CDR3aa: CASSRTSGGATDTQYF; CDR3nt: TGTGCCAGCAGCCGGACTAGCGGGGGGGCCACAGATACGCAGTATTTT
j_gene: TRBJ2-2; v_gene: TRBV6-4; abundance: -; d_gene: -; CDR3aa: CASSEETGNTGELFF; CDR3nt: TGTGCCAGCAGTGAAGAGACAGGGAACACCGGGGAGCTGTTTTTT
j_gene: TRBJ2-3; v_gene: TRBV7-9; abundance: -; d_gene: TRBD2; CDR3aa: CASSWTPGGPGVKVYF; CDR3nt: TGTGCCAGCAGCTGGACCCCGGGGGGGCCGGGGGTAAAGGTGTATTTT
j_gene: TRBJ1-2; v_gene: TRBV6-1; abundance: -; d_gene: -; CDR3aa: CASSEGTTYGYTF; CDR3nt: TGTGCCAGCAGTGAAGGGACAACCTATGGCTACACCTTC
j_gene: TRBJ2-7; v_gene: TRBV7-9; abundance: -; d_gene: TRBD2; CDR3aa: CASSLGTSPNEQYF; CDR3nt: TGTGCCAGCAGCTTAGGGACTAGCCCCAACGAGCAGTACTTC
j_gene: TRBJ1-1; v_gene: TRBV29-1; abundance: -; d_gene: -; CDR3aa: CSVNRLNTEAFF; CDR3nt: TGCAGCGTTAACCGGCTGAACACTGAAGCTTTCTTT
j_gene: TRBJ2-2; v_gene: TRBV20-1; abundance: -; d_gene: -; CDR3aa: CSAHGQRTNTGELFF; CDR3nt: TGCAGTGCTCACGGACAAAGGACGAACACCGGGGAGCTGTTTTTT
j_gene: TRBJ1-6; v_gene: TRBV20-1; abundance: few; d_gene: TRBD1; CDR3aa: CSAISGQGRSPLHF; CDR3nt: TGCAGTGCTATTTCGGGACAGGGACGTTCACCCCTCCACTTT
j_gene: TRBJ1-1; v_gene: TRBV10-1; abundance: few; d_gene: -; CDR3aa: CASRAQGSTEAFF; CDR3nt: TGCGCCAGCAGGGCCCAGGGAAGCACTGAAGCTTTCTTT
j_gene: TRBJ2-5; v_gene: TRBV24-1; abundance: -; d_gene: TRBD1; CDR3aa: CATSVGTGQGAETQYF; CDR3nt: TGTGCCACCAGTGTTGGAACGGGACAGGGGGCAGAGACCCAGTACTTC
j_gene: TRBJ2-7; v_gene: TRBV5-4; abundance: -; d_gene: -; CDR3aa: CASSKGPEQYF; CDR3nt: TGTGCCAGCAGCAAAGGGCCTGAGCAGTACTTC
j_gene: TRBJ1-2; v_gene: TRBV10-3; abundance: -; d_gene: TRBD1; CDR3aa: CAVGLGTGGYGYTF; CDR3nt: TGTGCCGTCGGTTTGGGGACAGGGGGCTATGGCTACACCTTC
j_gene: TRBJ2-2; v_gene: TRBV19; abundance: -; d_gene: -; CDR3aa: CASSITGLELFF; CDR3nt: TGTGCCAGTAGTATCACAGGGTTGGAGCTGTTTTTT
j_gene: TRBJ1-3; v_gene: TRBV20-1; abundance: -; d_gene: -; CDR3aa: CSARVWGAADTIYF; CDR3nt: TGCAGTGCTAGAGTGTGGGGAGCCGCCGACACCATATATTTT
j_gene: TRBJ2-7; v_gene: TRBV14; abundance: -; d_gene: TRBD1; CDR3aa: CASSQARGLTYEQYF; CDR3nt: TGTGCCAGCAGCCAAGCGAGGGGGCTTACCTACGAGCAGTACTTC
j_gene: TRBJ2-7; v_gene: TRBV7-9; abundance: -; d_gene: -; CDR3aa: CASSHEGPPYEQYF; CDR3nt: TGTGCCAGCAGTCACGAGGGTCCCCCCTACGAGCAGTACTTC
j_gene: TRBJ1-1; v_gene: TRBV24-1; abundance: many; d_gene: TRBD1; CDR3aa: CATRGQGGVTEAFF; CDR3nt: TGTGCCACCAGAGGACAGGGCGGTGTCACTGAAGCTTTCTTT
j_gene: TRBJ1-3; v_gene: TRBV2; abundance: -; d_gene: -; CDR3aa: CATRRDSGSGNTIYF; CDR3nt: TGTGCCACACGCCGAGACTCCGGCTCTGGAAACACCATATATTTT
j_gene: TRBJ2-4; v_gene: TRBV7-9; abundance: -; d_gene: -; CDR3aa: CASSSRRCKNIQYF; CDR3nt: TGTGCCAGCAGCTCTCGACGGTGCAAAAACATTCAGTACTTC
j_gene: TRBJ1-3; v_gene: TRBV19; abundance: -; d_gene: TRBD1; CDR3aa: CASSRTGPNTIYF; CDR3nt: TGTGCCAGTAGTCGGACAGGGCCAAACACCATATATTTT
j_gene: TRBJ2-1; v_gene: TRBV20-1; abundance: -; d_gene: TRBD2; CDR3aa: CSAISGSPYNEQFF; CDR3nt: TGCAGTGCAATTAGCGGGAGTCCCTACAATGAGCAGTTCTTC
j_gene: TRBJ1-2; v_gene: TRBV9; abundance: once; d_gene: -; CDR3aa: CASGAPEGYTF; CDR3nt: TGTGCCAGCGGCGCCCCGGAAGGCTACACCTTC
j_gene: TRBJ2-7; v_gene: TRBV2; abundance: -; d_gene: -; CDR3aa: CASSYGQGVVEQYF; CDR3nt: TGTGCCAGCAGTTACGGGCAGGGAGTCGTCGAGCAGTACTTC
j_gene: TRBJ2-3; v_gene: TRBV9; abundance: once; d_gene: -; CDR3aa: CASSTRDWRTDTQYF; CDR3nt: TGTGCCAGCAGCACGCGGGACTGGCGCACAGATACGCAGTATTTT